The 19 T cell receptor beta chains below come from one sample, sequenced in a study of blood T cell repertoires in COVID-19. Clones were read by immunoSEQ multiplex PCR, and TCRdb kept only the in-frame ones, dropping some. The table records 200,000 or so clones, 80% to 90% of them present only once. Sequencing used peripheral blood. The receptor source for this set is a man between 60 and 75 years old with acute or convalescent COVID-19.

CDR3 loop: CASSLTGTNEKLFF. The DNA of the CDR3 is TGTGCCAGCAGCCTGACAGGGACTAATGAAAAACTGTTTTTT. The chain couples TRBV9 to TRBJ1-4; TRBD1 aligns across 7 bases. The CDR3 extends over 14 amino acids. Germline trimming cut 4 bases from V and 2 bases from J; bases unmatched to any gene: 2. The germline gives CDR1 SGDLS, CDR2 YYNGEE.

This chain links TRBV6-2 or TRBV6-3 with TRBJ2-2, with 15 bases fitting TRBD2. The V and J ends lost 6 bases and 6 bases, in that order; junction bases with no gene match: 11. This CDR3 spans 18 amino acids. Germline V lookup: CDR1 MNHEY, CDR2 SVGEGT. CDR3 in DNA: TGTGCCAGCAGCCGCGGACTAGCGGGAGGGCCAGGTCCCGGGGAGCTGTTTTTT. Encoded protein: CASSRGLAGGPGPGELFF.

Worth noting for this clone: Distinct nucleotide sequences in the sample also encode this CDR3. The chain couples TRBV27 to TRBJ2-7; 9 bases match TRBD2. After removal of 3 bases from V and 2 bases from J, the junction contained 5 bases not matched to a gene. This CDR3 is 15 amino acids long. Germline CDR1 and CDR2: MNHEY and SMNVEV (reference sequence). For the CDR3, the DNA is TGTGCCAGCAGTTTTGGGGCTAGCGGGGCCTACGAGCAGTACTTC. Protein: CASSFGASGAYEQYF.

CDR3 sequence reads: CASSLWGGGAEQFF. The CDR3 DNA reads as TGTGCCAGCAGCTTATGGGGGGGCGGTGCTGAGCAGTTCTTC. This chain uses TRBV7-2 with TRBJ2-1; D may be TRBD2 (7 bases). Trimming stripped 2 bases from V and 9 bases from J, with 14 bases between. The germline V gene has CDR1 SGHTA and CDR2 FQGNSA. This CDR3 is 14 amino acids long. The variable domain in full, with the rest retrieved from reference TRBV7-2 and TRBJ2-1, is GAGVSQSPSNKVTEKGKDVELRCDPISGHTALYWYRQSLGQGLEFLIYFQGNSAPDKSGLPSDRFSAERTGGSVSTLTIQRTQQEDSAVYLCASSLWGGGAEQFFGPGTRLTVL.

The genes are TRBV7-2 and TRBJ1-4; D possibly corresponds to TRBD1 (6 bases). V was trimmed by 5 bases and J by 8 bases, leaving 21 bases between them. The CDR3 has 16 amino acids. Germline CDR1 is SGHTA and CDR2 is FQGNSA. The DNA for the CDR3 is TGTGCCAGCAGCCCCCGGGGGGACACCGGTAGGGAAAAACTGTTTTTT. This codes for CASSPRGDTGREKLFF.

Points on this clone: The same CDR3 is also encoded by other DNA sequences in this sample. J is TRBJ2-1 and V is TRBV6-2 or TRBV6-3; 12 nucleotides match TRBD2. Trimming removed 2 bases from V and 2 bases from J; junction bases left unmatched: 4. In germline, CDR1 is MNHEY, CDR2 SVGEGT. The CDR3 has 17 residues. CDR3 nucleotides: TGTGCCAGCAGTTACAGGCTAGCGGGGGGGCCCTACAATGAGCAGTTCTTC. Amino acid sequence: CASSYRLAGGPYNEQFF.

J is TRBJ1-6 and V is TRBV5-4, with D perhaps TRBD1 (5 bases). The ends were cut back, 1 base at V and 9 bases at J, with 11 bases in the middle. CDR1 is SGHNT, CDR2 YYREEE, per germline (reference sequence). The CDR3 spans 14 residues. In DNA, the CDR3 is TGTGCCAGCAGCTTGTCCAGGGAAGGTTCACCCCTCCACTTT. Translation: CASSLSREGSPLHF.

The chain combines TRBV3-1 (or the pseudogene TRBV3-2) with TRBJ2-2; 15 nucleotides align to TRBD2. With 4 bases clipped from V and 4 bases from J, the junction kept 13 bases outside the gene matches. CDR3 length: 20 residues. Per the germline V gene, CDR1 is LGHDT and CDR2 is YNNKEL (reference sequence). The CDR3 nucleotides are TGTGCCAGCAGCCGGGGACTAGCGGGAGGCCCGGCCGGGTGCACCGGGGAGCTGTTTTTT. This encodes CASSRGLAGGPAGCTGELFF.

V gene TRBV3-1 (or the pseudogene TRBV3-2) combines with J gene TRBJ2-2; 7 nucleotides align to TRBD1. The V and J ends lost 0 bases and 3 bases, in that order; junction bases with no gene match: 4. The germline CDR1 and CDR2 sequences are LGHDT and YNNKEL (reference sequence). The CDR3 is 16 residues long. CDR3 protein: CASSQDYRGDTGELFF. DNA for the CDR3: TGTGCCAGCAGCCAAGATTACAGGGGTGACACCGGGGAGCTGTTTTTT.

This chain joins TRBV18 and TRBJ2-6; D may be TRBD1 (6 bases). V dropped 8 bases and J dropped 4 bases, with 15 bases sitting between them. The CDR3 runs to 15 residues. Germline CDR1 reads KGHSH; CDR2 reads LQKENI. The CDR3 region has the DNA TGTGCCAGCCCGGGACACTCCACCGGGGCCAACGTCCTGACTTTC. Translation: CASPGHSTGANVLTF.

The chain uses TRBV7-3 and TRBJ1-1; 8 bases fit TRBD1. CDR1 is SGHTA and CDR2 is FQGTGA in the germline V gene. CDR3 size: 14 residues. V lost 5 bases, J lost 6 bases, and 8 bases stayed unmatched. In nucleotides, the CDR3 is TGTGCCAGCAGCCGCACAGGGGGAAGCGCTGAAGCTTTCTTT. This translates into CASSRTGGSAEAFF.

This chain connects TRBV6-5 to TRBJ2-7, with 10 bases identical to TRBD1. V lost 5 bases to trimming and J lost 6 bases; unmatched junction nucleotides: 10. The CDR3 contains 15 residues. In germline, CDR1 is MNHEY, CDR2 SVGAGI. CDR3 sequence: CASSQRQGAGTEQYF. The CDR3 nucleotides read TGTGCCAGCAGTCAGCGACAGGGGGCAGGAACCGAGCAGTACTTC.

The J gene is TRBJ1-5, the V gene TRBV7-2, with D uncertain. V dropped 0 bases and J dropped 7 bases, with 7 bases sitting between them. The CDR3 is made up of 13 amino acids. Germline V gene data show CDR1 as SGHTA and CDR2 as FQGNSA. The CDR3 sequence is CASSLAGSQPQHF. The CDR3 DNA reads TGTGCCAGCAGCTTAGCGGGCAGCCAGCCCCAGCATTTT.

The chain joins TRBV11-2 to TRBJ1-3; the D gene is possibly TRBD1 (6 bases). Germline-derived CDR1 and CDR2 are SGHAT and FQNNGV. V lost 6 bases and J 2 bases, leaving 14 bases between the germline ends. The CDR3 loop spans 15 amino acids. CDR3 sequence (DNA): TGTGCCAGCAGTCGACAGGTTATAGCTGGAAACACCATATATTTT. As protein: CASSRQVIAGNTIYF.

V usage is TRBV5-1 and J usage is TRBJ1-2; a weak D match, TRBD1 (6 bases). With 5 bases removed from V and 6 bases from J, the gap between germline ends came to 11 bases. This CDR3 region has 12 residues. Looked up from germline, CDR1 is SGHRS and CDR2 is YFSETQ. The CDR3 region is CASRQGLDGYTF. CDR3 sequence (DNA): TGCGCCAGCAGACAGGGATTGGATGGCTACACCTTC. Filled out from reference TRBV5-1 and TRBJ1-2, the complete variable domain reads KAGVTQTPRYLIKTRGQQVTLSCSPISGHRSVSWYQQTPGQGLQFLFEYFSETQRNKGNFPGRFSGRQFSNSRSEMNVSTLELGDSALYLCASRQGLDGYTFGSGTRLTVV.

The chain combines TRBV30 with TRBJ2-5, with D maybe TRBD1 (5 bases). Germline CDR1 GTSNPN, CDR2 SVGIG (reference sequence). V lost 8 bases to trimming and J lost 2 bases, with 15 bases between them. The CDR3 is made up of 13 amino acids. The CDR3 sequence: CASKRTRQETQYF. The CDR3 DNA follows: TGTGCCAGCAAGAGGACACGTCAAGAGACCCAGTACTTC.

About this clone itself: One end of the junction does not line up with germline, which may come from a read error. J is TRBJ2-7 and V is TRBV12-3 or TRBV12-4, with 10 bases that match TRBD2. This CDR3 has 13 amino acids. CDR3 loop: CASSLAGVPEQYF. CDR3 nucleotides: TGTGCCAGCAGTCTAGCGGGAGTTCCCGAGCAGTACTTC.

This clone was seen just once. The chain couples TRBV5-3 to TRBJ2-7; D might be TRBD1 (5 bases). TRBV5-3 is an open reading frame whose function is uncertain. The CDR3 is made up of 10 amino acids. The V gene lost 10 bases and the J gene lost 7 bases, with 12 bases spanning the gap. CDR3 sequence: CAPGKREQYF. The CDR3 coding sequence is TGTGCCCCAGGGAAGAGGGAGCAGTACTTC.

The chain combines TRBV19 with TRBJ2-2; TRBD2 agrees at 7 bases. V trimming: 7 bases; J trimming: 0 bases; junction bases outside the gene matches: 8. Germline assignment: CDR1 LNHDA and CDR2 SQIVND (reference sequence). This CDR3 region has 16 residues. As DNA, the CDR3 is TGTGCCAGTACCCTATTGGGGGGGACGAACACCGGGGAGCTGTTTTTT. Amino acids: CASTLLGGTNTGELFF.